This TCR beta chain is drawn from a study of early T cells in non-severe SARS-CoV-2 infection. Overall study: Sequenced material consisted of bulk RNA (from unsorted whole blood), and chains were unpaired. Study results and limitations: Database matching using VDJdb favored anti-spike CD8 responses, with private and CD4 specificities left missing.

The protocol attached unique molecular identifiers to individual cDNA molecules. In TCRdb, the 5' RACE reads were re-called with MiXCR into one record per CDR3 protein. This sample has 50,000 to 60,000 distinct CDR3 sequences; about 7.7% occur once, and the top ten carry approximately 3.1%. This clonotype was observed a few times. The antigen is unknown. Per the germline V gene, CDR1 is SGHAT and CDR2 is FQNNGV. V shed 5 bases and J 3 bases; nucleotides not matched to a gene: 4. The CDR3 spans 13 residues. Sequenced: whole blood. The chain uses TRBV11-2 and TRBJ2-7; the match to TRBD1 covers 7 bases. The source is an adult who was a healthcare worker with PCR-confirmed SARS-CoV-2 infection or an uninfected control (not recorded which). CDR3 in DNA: TGTGCCAGCAGCAGGGACAGAAACTACGAGCAGTACTTC. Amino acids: CASSRDRNYEQYF.